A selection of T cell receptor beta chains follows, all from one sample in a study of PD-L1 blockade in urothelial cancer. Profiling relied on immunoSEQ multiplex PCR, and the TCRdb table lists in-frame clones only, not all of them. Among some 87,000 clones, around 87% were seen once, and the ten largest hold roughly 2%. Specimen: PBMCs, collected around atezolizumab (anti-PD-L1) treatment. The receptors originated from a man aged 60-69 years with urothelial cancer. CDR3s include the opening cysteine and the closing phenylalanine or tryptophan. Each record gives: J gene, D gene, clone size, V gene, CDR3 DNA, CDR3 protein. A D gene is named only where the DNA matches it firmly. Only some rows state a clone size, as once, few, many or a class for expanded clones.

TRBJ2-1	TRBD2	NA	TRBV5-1	TGCGCCAGCGGAACGGGGGGGCAGGATGAGCAGTTCTTC	CASGTGGQDEQFF
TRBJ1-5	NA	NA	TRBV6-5	TGTGCCAGCAGCCTGCAGGGGTTCAATCAGCCCCAGCATTTT	CASSLQGFNQPQHF
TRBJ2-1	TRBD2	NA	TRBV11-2	TGTGCCAGCAGCTTAAGCGGGAACTCCTACAATGAGCAGTTCTTC	CASSLSGNSYNEQFF
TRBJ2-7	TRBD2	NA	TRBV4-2	TGTGCCAGCAGCCAAGGACTAGCGGGAGCTCTTCGCTACGAGCAGTACTTC	CASSQGLAGALRYEQYF
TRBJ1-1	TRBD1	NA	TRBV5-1	TGCGCCAGCAGACCCGGGACAGGGACAACGGGGACTGAAGCTTTCTTT	CASRPGTGTTGTEAFF
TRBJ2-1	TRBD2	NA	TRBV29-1	TGCAGCGGCGGGGGGTTCTCCTACAATGAGCAGTTCTTC	CSGGGFSYNEQFF
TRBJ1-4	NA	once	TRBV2	TGTGCCAGCAGCCGGGGAGGACGGGGCGAAGGCGAAAAACTGTTTTTT	CASSRGGRGEGEKLFF
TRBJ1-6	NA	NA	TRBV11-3	TGTGCCAGCAGCTACGGAGGGGATTCACCCCTCCACTTT	CASSYGGDSPLHF
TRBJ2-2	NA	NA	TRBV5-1	TGCGCCAGCAGCTCCACTAGACAGGACGGGGAGCTGTTTTTT	CASSSTRQDGELFF
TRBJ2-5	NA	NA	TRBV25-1	TGTGCCAGCAGTGGGTTGACAGGTGTGAACCGAAAGAAAGAGACCCAGTACTTC	CASSGLTGVNRKKETQYF
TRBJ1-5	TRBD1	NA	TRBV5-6	TGTGCCAGCAGCTTGTTCCGCGGACAGGGGGCCAATCAGCCCCAGCATTTT	CASSLFRGQGANQPQHF
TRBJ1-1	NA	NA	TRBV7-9	TGTGCCAGCAGCCCGAACATAGGGGCGACTGAAGCTTTCTTT	CASSPNIGATEAFF
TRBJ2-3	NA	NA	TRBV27	TGTGCCAGCAGTGGACTGCGGGATACGCAGTATTTT	CASSGLRDTQYF
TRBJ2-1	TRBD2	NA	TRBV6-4	TGTGCCAGCCGATCCGGGACTAGCTCCTACAATGAGCAGTTCTTC	CASRSGTSSYNEQFF
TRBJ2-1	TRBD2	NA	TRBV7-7	TGTGCTAGCAGCTTCCTTGTCGGGGGAGGGTTAGATGAGCAGTTCTTC	CASSFLVGGGLDEQFF
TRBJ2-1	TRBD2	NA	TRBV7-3	TGTGCCAGCAGCTTATCGCCTAGCGGGAGCAATGAGCAGTTCTTC	CASSLSPSGSNEQFF
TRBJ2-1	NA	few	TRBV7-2	TGTGCCAGCAGCACGAACAGGGTAGCAAATGAGCAGTTCTTC	CASSTNRVANEQFF
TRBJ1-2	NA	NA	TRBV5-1	TGCGCCAGCAGCTTGACAGGAGCTAACTATGGCTACACCTTC	CASSLTGANYGYTF
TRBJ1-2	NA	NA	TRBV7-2	TGTGCCAGCAGCCCGAGACAGGTTTTCTATGGCTACACCTTC	CASSPRQVFYGYTF
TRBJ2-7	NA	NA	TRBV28	TGTGCCAGCAGTTTAGGCGGCGGTAGAACCTACGAGCAGTACTTC	CASSLGGGRTYEQYF
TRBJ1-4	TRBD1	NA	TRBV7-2	TGTGCCAGCAGCTTGGACAGGGGGCGAGAAAAACTGTTTTTT	CASSLDRGREKLFF
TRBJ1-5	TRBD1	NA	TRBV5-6	TGTGCCAGCAGCCAACCAGGGCAGGGCAGGGGGAATCAGCCCCAGCATTTT	CASSQPGQGRGNQPQHF
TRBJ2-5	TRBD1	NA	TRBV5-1	TGCGCCAGCGGGACAGATCAAGAGACCCAGTACTTC	CASGTDQETQYF
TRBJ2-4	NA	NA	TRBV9	TGTGCCAGCAGCGCCCACCCAGGGGCGGCCAAAAACATTCAGTACTTC	CASSAHPGAAKNIQYF
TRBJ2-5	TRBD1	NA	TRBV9	TGTGCCAGCAGCCCCCGGACAGGACAAGAGACCCAGTACTTC	CASSPRTGQETQYF
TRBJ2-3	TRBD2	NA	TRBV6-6	TGTGCCAGCGGTCCCCGGCGGGAGGGCGCAGATACGCAGTATTTT	CASGPRREGADTQYF
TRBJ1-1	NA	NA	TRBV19	TGTGCCAGTAGTATGCGGGGGAAAGCTTTCTTT	CASSMRGKAFF
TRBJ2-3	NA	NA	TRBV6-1	TGTGCCAGCACTCCCATGGGCCAAGACGGAGATACGCAGTATTTT	CASTPMGQDGDTQYF
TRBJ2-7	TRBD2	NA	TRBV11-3	TGTGCCAGCAGCTTACTAGCGGTCTACGAGCAGTACTTC	CASSLLAVYEQYF
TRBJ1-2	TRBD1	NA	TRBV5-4	TGTGCCAGCAGCGTCGGGACAGGGGGCTTCTATGGCTACACCTTC	CASSVGTGGFYGYTF
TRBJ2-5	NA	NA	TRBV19	TGTGCCAGTAGTATTACAGACCAAGAGACCCAGTACTTC	CASSITDQETQYF
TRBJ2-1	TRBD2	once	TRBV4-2	TGTGCCAGCAGCCAAGCCCTAGCTTCGACTAGCGGGGGGAGGTTCTCCTACAATGAGCAGTTCTTC	CASSQALASTSGGRFSYNEQFF
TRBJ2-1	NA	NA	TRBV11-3	TGTGCCAGCAGCTTAGACACAGGGTTGGGCTCCTACAATGAGCAGTTCTTC	CASSLDTGLGSYNEQFF
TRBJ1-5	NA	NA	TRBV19	TGTGCCAGTAGTCCGCCCGGGGGGGTTTATAGCAATCAGCCCCAGCATTTT	CASSPPGGVYSNQPQHF
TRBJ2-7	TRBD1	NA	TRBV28	TGTGCCAGCGGATGGACAGGGCGCTACGAGCAGTACTTC	CASGWTGRYEQYF
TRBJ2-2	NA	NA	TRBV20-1	TGCAGTGCTAAACCCGGCGGGGAGCTGTTTTTT	CSAKPGGELFF
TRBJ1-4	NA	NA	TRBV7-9	TGTGCCAGCAGCTCGACGACCGAGGGCGGCGAAAAACTGTTTTTT	CASSSTTEGGEKLFF
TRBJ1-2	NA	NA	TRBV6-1	TGTGCCAGCAGTGAGCAGCCACTAGGCTATGGCTACACCTTC	CASSEQPLGYGYTF
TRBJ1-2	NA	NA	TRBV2	TGTGCCAGCAGTTTTCATCAGGGGTATCTCTATGGCTACACCTTC	CASSFHQGYLYGYTF
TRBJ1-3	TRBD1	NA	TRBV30	TGTGCCTGGGTCCCAGGGGGAATTTCTGGAAACACCATATATTTT	CAWVPGGISGNTIYF
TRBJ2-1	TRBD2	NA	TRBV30	TGTGCCTGGACTGACGGACTAGTTGGAGGTGAGCAGTTCTTC	CAWTDGLVGGEQFF
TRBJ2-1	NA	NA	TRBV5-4	TGTGCCAGCAGCTCCAAACACTTAGGGGGTTCCTACAATGAGCAGTTCTTC	CASSSKHLGGSYNEQFF
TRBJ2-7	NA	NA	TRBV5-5	TGTGCCAGCAGCTCCGGTTACGAGCAGTACTTC	CASSSGYEQYF
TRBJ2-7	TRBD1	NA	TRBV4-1	TGCGCCAGCAGCCGACAATGGACAGGTGGAAGGAGGGAGCAGTACTTC	CASSRQWTGGRREQYF
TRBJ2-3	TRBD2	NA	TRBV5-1	TGCGCCAGCAGCTTGGCAGCGGGAGGGCCAGATACGCAGTATTTT	CASSLAAGGPDTQYF
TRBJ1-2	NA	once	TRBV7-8	TGTGCCAGCAGCTTAGTTTCATACGGGTTGTCCGAGGGCTACACCTTC	CASSLVSYGLSEGYTF
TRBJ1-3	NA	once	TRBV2	TGTGCCAGCAGTGAGGGAGGGGCCAACTCTGGAAACACCATATATTTT	CASSEGGANSGNTIYF
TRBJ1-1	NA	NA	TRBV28	TGTGCCAGCCTAGAGAACACTGAAGCTTTCTTT	CASLENTEAFF
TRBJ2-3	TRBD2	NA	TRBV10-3	TGTGCCATCAGTTTAGCGGGGTCCCCGACAGATACGCAGTATTTT	CAISLAGSPTDTQYF